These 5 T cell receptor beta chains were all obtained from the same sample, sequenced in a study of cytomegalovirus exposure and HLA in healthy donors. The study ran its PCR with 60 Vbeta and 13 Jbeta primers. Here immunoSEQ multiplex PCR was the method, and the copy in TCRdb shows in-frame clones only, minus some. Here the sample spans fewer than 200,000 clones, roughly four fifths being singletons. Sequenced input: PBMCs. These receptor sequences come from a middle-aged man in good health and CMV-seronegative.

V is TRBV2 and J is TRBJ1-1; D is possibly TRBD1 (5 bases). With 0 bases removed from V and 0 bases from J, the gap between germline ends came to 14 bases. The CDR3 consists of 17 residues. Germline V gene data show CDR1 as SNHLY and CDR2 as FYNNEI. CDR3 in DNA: TGTGCCAGCAGTGAAGCGCCTTGGGGCATTATGAACACTGAAGCTTTCTTT. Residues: CASSEAPWGIMNTEAFF.

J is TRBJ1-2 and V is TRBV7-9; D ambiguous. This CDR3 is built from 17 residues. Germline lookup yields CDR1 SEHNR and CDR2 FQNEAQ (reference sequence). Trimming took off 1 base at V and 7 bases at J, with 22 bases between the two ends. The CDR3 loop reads CASSLGEWSTRLPGYTF. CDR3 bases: TGTGCCAGCAGCTTAGGAGAATGGAGCACTCGGCTTCCTGGCTACACCTTC.

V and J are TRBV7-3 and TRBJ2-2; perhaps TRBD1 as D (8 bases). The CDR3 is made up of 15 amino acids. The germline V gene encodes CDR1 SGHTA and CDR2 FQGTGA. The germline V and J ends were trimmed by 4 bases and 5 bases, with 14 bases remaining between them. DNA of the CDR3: TGTGCCAGCAGCTACAGGGGGGGGAGTACCGGGGAGCTGTTTTTT. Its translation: CASSYRGGSTGELFF.

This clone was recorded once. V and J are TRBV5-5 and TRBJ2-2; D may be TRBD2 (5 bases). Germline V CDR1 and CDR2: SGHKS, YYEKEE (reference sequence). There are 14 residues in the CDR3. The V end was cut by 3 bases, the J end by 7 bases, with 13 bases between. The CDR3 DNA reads TGTGCCAGCAGCTCCAAAACCGGGGTCGGGGAGCTGTTTTTT. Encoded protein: CASSSKTGVGELFF.

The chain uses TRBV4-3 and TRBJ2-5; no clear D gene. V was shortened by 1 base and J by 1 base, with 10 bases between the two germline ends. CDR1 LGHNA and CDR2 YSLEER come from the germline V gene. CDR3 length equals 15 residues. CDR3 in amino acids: CASSQGQEFQETQYF. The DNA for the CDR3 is TGCGCCAGCAGCCAAGGGCAGGAATTCCAAGAGACCCAGTACTTC.